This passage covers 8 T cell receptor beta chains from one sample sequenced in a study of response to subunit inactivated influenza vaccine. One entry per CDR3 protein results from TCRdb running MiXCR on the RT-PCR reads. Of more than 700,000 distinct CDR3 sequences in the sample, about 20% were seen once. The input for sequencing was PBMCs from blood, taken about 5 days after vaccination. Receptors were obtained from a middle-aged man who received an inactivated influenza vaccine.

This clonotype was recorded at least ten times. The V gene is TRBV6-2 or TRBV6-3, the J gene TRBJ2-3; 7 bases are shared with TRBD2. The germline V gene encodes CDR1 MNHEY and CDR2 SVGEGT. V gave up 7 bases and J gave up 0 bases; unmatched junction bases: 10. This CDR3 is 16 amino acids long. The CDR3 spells CASTPWTRDSTDTQYF. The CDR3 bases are TGTGCCAGCACCCCGTGGACTAGAGACAGCACAGATACGCAGTATTTT.

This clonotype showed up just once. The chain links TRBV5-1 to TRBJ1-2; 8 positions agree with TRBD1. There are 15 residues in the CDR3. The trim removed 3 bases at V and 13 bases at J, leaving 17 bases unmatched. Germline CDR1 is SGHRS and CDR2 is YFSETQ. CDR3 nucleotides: TGCGCCAGCAGCTCCGGACAGGGAGGTGGTTTGAGTCGCACCTTC. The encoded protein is CASSSGQGGGLSRTF.

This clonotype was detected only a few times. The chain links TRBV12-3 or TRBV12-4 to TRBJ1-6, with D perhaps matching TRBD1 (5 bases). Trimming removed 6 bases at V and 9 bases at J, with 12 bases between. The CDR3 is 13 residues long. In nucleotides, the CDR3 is TGTGCCAGCAGCCCGACCAGGGTTTCACCCCTCCACTTT. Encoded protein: CASSPTRVSPLHF.

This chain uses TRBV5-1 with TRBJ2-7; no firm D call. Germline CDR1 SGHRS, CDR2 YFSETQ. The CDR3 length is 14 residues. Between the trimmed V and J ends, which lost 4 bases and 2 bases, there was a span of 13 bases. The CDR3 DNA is TGCGCCAGCAGCCTCTTCCAGGCAACCTACGAGCAGTACTTC. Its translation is CASSLFQATYEQYF.

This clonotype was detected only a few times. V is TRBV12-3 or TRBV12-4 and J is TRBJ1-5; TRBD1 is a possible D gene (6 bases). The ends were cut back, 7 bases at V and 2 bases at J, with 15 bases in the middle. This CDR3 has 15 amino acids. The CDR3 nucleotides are TGTGCCAGCACCACAGGGACATTAGGCAATCAGCCCCAGCATTTT. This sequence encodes CASTTGTLGNQPQHF.

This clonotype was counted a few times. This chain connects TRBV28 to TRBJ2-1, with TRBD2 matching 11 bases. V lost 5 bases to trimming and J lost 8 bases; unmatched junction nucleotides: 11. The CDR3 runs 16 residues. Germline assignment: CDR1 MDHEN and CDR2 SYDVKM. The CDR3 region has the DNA TGTGCCAGCAGTCCCTTTCTAGCGGGAGGCGACGATGAGCAGTTCTTC. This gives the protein CASSPFLAGGDDEQFF. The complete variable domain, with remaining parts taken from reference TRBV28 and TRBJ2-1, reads DVKVTQSSRYLVKRTGEKVFLECVQDMDHENMFWYRQDPGLGLRLIYFSYDVKMKEKGDIPEGYSVSREKKERFSLILESASTNQTSMYLCASSPFLAGGDDEQFFGPGTRLTVL.

For the CDR3, the DNA is TGTGCCAGCAGCCAAGATGGAGGGTTACGCGAGCAGTACTTC. It codes for CASSQDGGLREQYF. The chain links TRBV4-2 to TRBJ2-7; D perhaps matches TRBD2 (6 bases). Germline-derived CDR1 and CDR2 are LGHNA and YNFKEQ. V was cut by 0 bases and J by 6 bases, with 12 bases left in between. The CDR3 is made up of 14 amino acids.

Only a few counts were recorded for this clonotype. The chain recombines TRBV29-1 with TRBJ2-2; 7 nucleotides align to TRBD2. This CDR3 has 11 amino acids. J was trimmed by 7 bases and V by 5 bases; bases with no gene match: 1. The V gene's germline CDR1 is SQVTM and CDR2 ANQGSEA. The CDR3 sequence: CSVRDYGELFF. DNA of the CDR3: TGCAGCGTTCGGGACTACGGGGAGCTGTTTTTT.